Reported below is one T cell receptor (beta chain). The entry originates in a study of blood T cell repertoires in COVID-19. Sequenced by immunoSEQ multiplex PCR; TCRdb stores in-frame clones only, minus some. The sample contains 250,000 to 300,000 clones, around 89% of which appear only once. V was shortened by 4 bases and J by 2 bases, with 13 bases between the two germline ends. CDR1 is SGHDT and CDR2 is YYEEEE in the germline V gene. The CDR3 is made up of 15 amino acids. The specimen sequenced was peripheral blood. This TCR was recovered from a woman in her sixties with COVID-19, enrolled during active disease. This chain uses TRBV5-6 with TRBJ1-3; D possibly corresponds to TRBD1 (6 bases). The CDR3 nucleotides are TGTGCCAGCAGCATCGACAGGCGGGCTGGAAACACCATATATTTT. The encoded protein is CASSIDRRAGNTIYF.